A single sample gave rise to the 31 T cell receptor beta chains below, sequenced in a study of cytomegalovirus exposure and HLA in healthy donors. PCR used 60 Vbeta primers and 13 Jbeta primers. Only in-frame clones appear in the TCRdb table, and some are missing; sequencing was by immunoSEQ multiplex PCR. Of 100,000 to 150,000 clones in the sample, 70% to 80% were seen once. The sequenced material came from PBMCs. The source is a woman between 50 and 59 years old in good health and CMV-seropositive.

This clone was observed a handful of times. CDR3 region: CASSRGQNMNTEAFF. CDR3 nucleotides: TGTGCCAGCAGCCGAGGACAGAATATGAACACTGAAGCTTTCTTT. The chain links TRBV4-2 to TRBJ1-1, with D possibly being TRBD1 (6 bases). Germline values: CDR1 LGHNA, CDR2 YNFKEQ. This CDR3 is built from 15 residues. Between the trimmed V and J ends, which lost 4 bases and 0 bases, there was a span of 12 bases.

The chain links TRBV4-2 to TRBJ1-2; no firm D call. V was pared by 0 bases and J by 8 bases, with 13 bases between. Germline loops: CDR1 LGHNA, CDR2 YNFKEQ. The CDR3 extends over 14 amino acids. The CDR3 DNA reads as TGTGCCAGCAGCCAAGAGCGGCGGACTCCGGGCTACACCTTC. It codes for CASSQERRTPGYTF.

This clone was counted only a few times. The gene calls are TRBV30 and TRBJ1-2, with a tentative D call TRBD1 (5 bases). V lost 2 bases, J lost 8 bases, and 15 bases lay in between. The CDR3 consists of 13 residues. Germline V gene data show CDR1 as GTSNPN and CDR2 as SVGIG (reference sequence). CDR3 in DNA: TGTGCCTGGAGTCTGGGGGGAGGGGCCGGCTACACCTTC. Translated: CAWSLGGGAGYTF.

The chain employs TRBV6-5 and TRBJ2-1, with D possibly TRBD1 on 6 matching bases. The V and J ends lost 1 base and 8 bases respectively, with 18 bases between them. The CDR3 spans 16 residues. CDR1 is MNHEY, CDR2 SVGAGI, per germline. The CDR3 spells CASSYLKGAGVDEQFF. CDR3 bases: TGTGCCAGCAGTTACTTAAAAGGGGCAGGGGTCGATGAGCAGTTCTTC.

The V gene is TRBV5-6, the J gene TRBJ2-1, with 9 bases identical to TRBD1. The length of the CDR3 is 15 residues. The germline CDR1 and CDR2 sequences are SGHDT and YYEEEE. V lost 4 bases, J lost 4 bases, and 6 bases stayed unmatched. In nucleotides, the CDR3 is TGTGCCAGCAGCAAGGTAGGGACAGGGTACAATGAGCAGTTCTTC. The encoded protein is CASSKVGTGYNEQFF.

This rearrangement joins TRBV5-1 to TRBJ1-1; D gene uncertain. V was shortened by 6 bases and J by 1 base, with 16 bases between the two germline ends. This CDR3 contains 15 residues. From germline, CDR1 is SGHRS and CDR2 YFSETQ. CDR3 sequence: CASTPYPGGNTEAFF. The CDR3 coding sequence is TGCGCCAGCACCCCCTATCCGGGAGGGAACACTGAAGCTTTCTTT.

In the case of this clone: Other DNA sequences in the sample encode the same CDR3. The chain has TRBV30 and TRBJ2-3; TRBD2 agrees at 10 bases. Germline CDR1 is GTSNPN and CDR2 is SVGIG (reference sequence). This CDR3 comprises 15 residues. J lost 1 base, V lost 1 base, and 2 bases had no gene match. The CDR3 sequence is CAWSAGLAGTDTQYF. Here the CDR3 DNA reads TGTGCCTGGAGTGCCGGACTAGCGGGCACAGATACGCAGTATTTT.

The chain couples TRBV29-1 to TRBJ1-3, with 7 bases lining up with TRBD1. The V gene end was trimmed by 6 bases and the J gene end by 4 bases; junction bases not matched to a gene: 6. This CDR3 has 13 residues. Germline CDR1 SQVTM, CDR2 ANQGSEA. CDR3 sequence: CSVETGWGNTIYF. The CDR3 nucleotides read TGCAGCGTGGAGACAGGGTGGGGAAACACCATATATTTT.

The chain uses TRBV30 and TRBJ2-1; no reliable D call. The CDR3 covers 11 residues. CDR1 is GTSNPN and CDR2 is SVGIG in the germline V gene (reference sequence). Between the trimmed V and J ends, which lost 4 bases and 1 base, there was a span of 2 bases. Here the CDR3 reads CAWTSYNEQFF. As DNA, the CDR3 is TGTGCCTGGACTTCCTACAATGAGCAGTTCTTC.

This chain joins TRBV7-9 and TRBJ2-1, with D possibly matching TRBD1 (5 bases). The length of the CDR3 is 13 residues. The germline V gene has CDR1 SEHNR and CDR2 FQNEAQ (reference sequence). Trimming removed 1 base at V and 12 bases at J, with 13 bases between. The DNA of the CDR3 is TGTGCCAGCAGCTTAGAAGGGGCGTCGGCGCAGTTCTTC. Translation: CASSLEGASAQFF.

The chain links TRBV7-9 to TRBJ2-7, with TRBD1 as a possible D gene (5 bases). The germline gives CDR1 SEHNR, CDR2 FQNEAQ (reference sequence). Trimming left V 5 bases short and J 3 bases short, with 17 bases between. This CDR3 spans 15 amino acids. As DNA, the CDR3 is TGTGCCAGCAGCCAACTGACAGCCGCAAACTACGAGCAGTACTTC. The encoded protein is CASSQLTAANYEQYF.

The chain has TRBV4-1 and TRBJ2-3; the match to TRBD2 covers 10 bases. The CDR3 contains 18 residues. Germline CDR1 MGHRA, CDR2 YSYEKL. The trim removed 0 bases at V and 1 base at J, leaving 7 bases unmatched. The CDR3 DNA sequence: TGCGCCAGCAGCCAAGATCCTAGCGGGGGAATCGGCACAGATACGCAGTATTTT. Residues: CASSQDPSGGIGTDTQYF.

The genes are TRBV5-6 and TRBJ1-2, with D maybe TRBD1 (5 bases). The CDR3 runs to 13 residues. The germline V gene encodes CDR1 SGHDT and CDR2 YYEEEE. Trimming left V 5 bases short and J 4 bases short, with 12 bases between. In DNA form, the CDR3 reads TGTGCCAGCAGACCATTGGGGCCCTATGGCTACACCTTC. It yields the protein CASRPLGPYGYTF.

The chain joins TRBV4-3 to TRBJ2-1, with D uncertain. CDR3 size: 14 residues. V dropped 0 bases and J dropped 3 bases, with 6 bases sitting between them. Germline CDR1 reads LGHNA; CDR2 reads YSLEER. CDR3 loop: CASSQEVSYNEQFF. CDR3 nucleotides: TGCGCCAGCAGCCAAGAAGTCAGCTACAATGAGCAGTTCTTC.

There are a few counts of this clone. Here the CDR3 reads CASSETQWDNSPLHF. CDR3 sequence (DNA): TGTGCCAGCAGTGAGACACAGTGGGATAATTCACCCCTCCACTTT. The chain combines TRBV6-1 with TRBJ1-6; D is uncertain. Germline assignment: CDR1 MNHNS and CDR2 SASEGT. V was trimmed by 3 bases and J by 5 bases, leaving 11 bases between them. The length of the CDR3 is 15 residues.

The V call is TRBV10-3, the J call TRBJ1-5; tentatively, D is TRBD1 (5 bases). Per germline, CDR1 ENHRY and CDR2 SYGVKD. V was clipped by 3 bases and J by 7 bases, with 10 bases between them. The CDR3 spans 13 residues. CDR3 amino acids: CAISDGGTQPQHF. Written as DNA, the CDR3 is TGTGCCATCAGTGACGGAGGGACCCAGCCCCAGCATTTT.

The genes are TRBV5-4 and TRBJ2-7, with TRBD1 matching 7 bases. Germline V gene lookup returns CDR1 SGHNT and CDR2 YYREEE (reference sequence). This CDR3 is 16 amino acids long. The J segment lost 8 bases and the V segment lost 1 base, leaving 15 bases of the junction unmatched. The CDR3 region is CASSLILGGTTTKQYF. The CDR3 DNA reads TGTGCCAGCAGCTTGATCTTAGGGGGCACTACTACGAAGCAGTACTTC.

The chain carries TRBV7-3 and TRBJ2-7; TRBD1 matches at 9 bases. V lost 5 bases and J lost 2; bases outside the gene matches: 4. The CDR3 sequence is 14 residues long. From germline, CDR1 is SGHTA and CDR2 FQGTGA. The CDR3, as DNA: TGTGCCAGCAGCACGGACAGGGGTACCTACGAGCAGTACTTC. Its protein is CASSTDRGTYEQYF.

This clone came up a few times. The chain is built from TRBV5-1 and TRBJ2-4, with TRBD2 matching 12 bases. The germline V gene has CDR1 SGHRS and CDR2 YFSETQ. Trimming removed 3 bases from V and 10 bases from J; junction bases left unmatched: 8. The CDR3 sequence is 15 residues long. CDR3 nucleotides: TGCGCCAGCAGCTCGGGGACTAGCGGGTCCGAGATTCAGTACTTC. Protein product: CASSSGTSGSEIQYF.

The CDR3, as DNA: TGTGCCAGCAGCCCGGCGGGGGGTTATGAAAAACTGTTTTTT. Translation gives CASSPAGGYEKLFF. This chain links TRBV7-9 with TRBJ1-4, with D maybe TRBD1 (5 bases). V lost 5 bases and J 6 bases, leaving 13 bases between the germline ends. CDR3 length: 14 residues. Looked up from germline, CDR1 is SEHNR and CDR2 is FQNEAQ (reference sequence).

This clone appeared once. This chain links TRBV27 with TRBJ2-5, with no clear D. Trimming pared 2 bases from V and 5 bases from J, leaving 9 bases between. The CDR3 extends over 13 amino acids. Per the germline V gene, CDR1 is MNHEY and CDR2 is SMNVEV (reference sequence). The DNA of the CDR3 is TGTGCCAGCAGTTTAAACGAGAGGGAGACCCAGTACTTC. This codes for CASSLNERETQYF.

This clone was seen a few times. V is TRBV21-1 and J is TRBJ2-5; TRBD1, the table's D call, was not compared with the DNA. TRBJ2-7 matches the DNA end more closely, so the J call is doubtful. TRBV21-1 is flagged as a pseudogene. This CDR3 is built from 15 residues. The CDR3 DNA follows: TGTGCCAGCAGCAACCGTACAGGGCTAACCTACGAGCAGTACTTC. This sequence encodes CASSNRTGLTYEQYF.

The rearrangement links TRBV19 to TRBJ2-7; possibly TRBD1 for D (6 bases). CDR3 length equals 14 residues. V was cut by 1 base and J by 4 bases, with 11 bases left in between. Germline V lookup: CDR1 LNHDA, CDR2 SQIVND (reference sequence). CDR3 DNA sequence: TGTGCCAGTAGTATAGCAGGGGTGAAGTACGAGCAGTACTTC. Amino acids: CASSIAGVKYEQYF.

The rearrangement joins TRBV5-1 to TRBJ2-7; TRBD1 matches at 8 bases. From germline, CDR1 is SGHRS and CDR2 YFSETQ. The V and J ends lost 4 bases and 5 bases, in that order; junction bases with no gene match: 8. The CDR3 sequence is 14 residues long. The CDR3, as DNA: TGCGCCAGCAGCCCGCCAGACAGGGGCCACGAGCAGTACTTC. As protein: CASSPPDRGHEQYF. Combining the CDR3 with reference TRBV5-1 and TRBJ2-7 gives the whole variable domain KAGVTQTPRYLIKTRGQQVTLSCSPISGHRSVSWYQQTPGQGLQFLFEYFSETQRNKGNFPGRFSGRQFSNSRSEMNVSTLELGDSALYLCASSPPDRGHEQYFGPGTRLTVT.

CDR3 DNA sequence: TGTGCCAGCAAGACTAGCTATGAGCAGTTCTTC. Translation: CASKTSYEQFF. J is TRBJ2-1 and V is TRBV2, with 7 nucleotides matching TRBD2. Germline V lookup: CDR1 SNHLY, CDR2 FYNNEI. The CDR3 spans 11 residues. The trim removed 7 bases at V and 8 bases at J, leaving 2 bases unmatched.

This clone occurred a few times. The J gene is TRBJ2-5, the V gene TRBV5-1; 11 bases map to TRBD2. J lost 6 bases, V lost 4 bases, and 5 bases had no gene match. Germline loops: CDR1 SGHRS, CDR2 YFSETQ. CDR3 length: 14 residues. The chain's CDR3 is CASSLAGGTQTQYF. CDR3 coding DNA: TGCGCCAGCAGCCTAGCGGGGGGCACGCAGACCCAGTACTTC.

This clone was observed a few times. V gene TRBV11-2 combines with J gene TRBJ1-6; no clear D gene. V dropped 5 bases and J dropped 3 bases, with 8 bases sitting between them. Germline-derived CDR1 and CDR2 are SGHAT and FQNNGV. The CDR3 has 14 residues. The CDR3 spells CASSGLFYNSPLHF. CDR3 DNA: TGTGCCAGCAGCGGCCTGTTCTATAATTCACCCCTCCACTTT.

The V gene is TRBV5-1, the J gene TRBJ1-4; D remains unclear. This CDR3 is built from 14 residues. Germline V gives CDR1 SGHRS, CDR2 YFSETQ. V shed 5 bases and J shed 0 bases, with 8 bases lying between them. The DNA of the CDR3 is TGCGCCAGCAGAGAGGGTGCAACTAATGAAAAACTGTTTTTT. This translates into CASREGATNEKLFF. Together with reference TRBV5-1 and TRBJ1-4, the CDR3 gives the full variable domain: KAGVTQTPRYLIKTRGQQVTLSCSPISGHRSVSWYQQTPGQGLQFLFEYFSETQRNKGNFPGRFSGRQFSNSRSEMNVSTLELGDSALYLCASREGATNEKLFFGSGTQLSVL.

This clone was found a few times. The CDR3 bases are TGTGCCAGCAGCTTAGGGCACATTAACACTGAAGCTTTCTTT. Its protein is CASSLGHINTEAFF. The rearrangement links TRBV7-2 to TRBJ1-1; the D is unclear. Germline V gene lookup returns CDR1 SGHTA and CDR2 FQGNSA. V was clipped by 1 base and J by 2 bases, with 8 bases between them. CDR3 length: 14 residues.

This clone was detected a few times. The rearrangement joins TRBV5-1 to TRBJ1-1; the D is unclear. Germline-derived CDR1 and CDR2 are SGHRS and YFSETQ. V was trimmed by 0 bases and J by 1 base, leaving 4 bases between them. The CDR3 contains 13 residues. In DNA form, the CDR3 reads TGCGCCAGCAGCTTGGCAGGGAACACTGAAGCTTTCTTT. The encoded protein is CASSLAGNTEAFF.

V and J are TRBV4-3 and TRBJ2-7; perhaps TRBD1 as D (5 bases). Trimming pared 0 bases from V and 4 bases from J, leaving 7 bases between. The CDR3 covers 13 residues. Germline-derived CDR1 and CDR2 are LGHNA and YSLEER. The CDR3 DNA is TGCGCCAGCAGCCAAGATCAGGGATACGAGCAGTACTTC. The encoded protein is CASSQDQGYEQYF.